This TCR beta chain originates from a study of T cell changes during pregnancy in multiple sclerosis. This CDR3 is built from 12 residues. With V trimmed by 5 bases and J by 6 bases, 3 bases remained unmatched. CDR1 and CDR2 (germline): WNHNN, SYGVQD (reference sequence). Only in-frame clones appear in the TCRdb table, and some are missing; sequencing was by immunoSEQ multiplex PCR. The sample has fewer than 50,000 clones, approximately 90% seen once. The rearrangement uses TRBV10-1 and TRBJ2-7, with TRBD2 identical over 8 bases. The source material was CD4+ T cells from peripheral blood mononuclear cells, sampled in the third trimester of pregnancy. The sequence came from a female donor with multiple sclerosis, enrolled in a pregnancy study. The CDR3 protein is CASSSGGSEQYF. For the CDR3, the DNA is TGCGCCAGCAGTAGCGGGGGATCCGAGCAGTACTTC.